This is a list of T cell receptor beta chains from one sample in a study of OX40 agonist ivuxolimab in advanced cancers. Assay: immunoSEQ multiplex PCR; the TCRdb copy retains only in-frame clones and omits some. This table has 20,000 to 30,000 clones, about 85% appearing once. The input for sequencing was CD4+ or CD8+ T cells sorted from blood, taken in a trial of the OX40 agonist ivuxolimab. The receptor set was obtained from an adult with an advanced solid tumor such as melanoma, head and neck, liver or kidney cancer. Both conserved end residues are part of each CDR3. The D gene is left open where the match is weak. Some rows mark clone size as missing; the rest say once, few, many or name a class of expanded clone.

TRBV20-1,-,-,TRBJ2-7,TGCAGTCGGAGTTTGGGATACGAGCAGTACTTC,CSRSLGYEQYF
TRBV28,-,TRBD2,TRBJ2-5,TGTGCCAGCAGAACTGTAGCGGGAGTGGAGACCCAGTACTTC,CASRTVAGVETQYF
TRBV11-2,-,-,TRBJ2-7,TGTGCCAGCAGGTTCCAGGGTGGGGCCTACGAGCAGTACTTC,CASRFQGGAYEQYF
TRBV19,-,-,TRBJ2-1,TGTGCCAGTAGTGCCCTCGGACTTATATACAATGAGCAGTTCTTC,CASSALGLIYNEQFF
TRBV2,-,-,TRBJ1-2,TGTGCCAGCACATCAGGGAGTTACTATGGCTACACCTTC,CASTSGSYYGYTF
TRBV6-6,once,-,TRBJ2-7,TGTGCCAGCAGTTCCTGCAGGGTAACTTTAGGCTACGAGCAGTACTTC,CASSSCRVTLGYEQYF
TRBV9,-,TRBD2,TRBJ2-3,TGTGCCAGCAGCGTAGATCTAGCGGGAGATAGCACAGATACGCAGTATTTT,CASSVDLAGDSTDTQYF
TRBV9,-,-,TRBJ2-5,TGTGCCAGCAGCCCAAATACGGGGAACCAAGAGACCCAGTACTTC,CASSPNTGNQETQYF
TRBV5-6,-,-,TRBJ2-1,TGTGCCAGCAGCTACCCGGGACTCGTCAATGAGCAGTTCTTC,CASSYPGLVNEQFF
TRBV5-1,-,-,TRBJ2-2,TGCGCCAGCAGCTTGGCCGACACTCTGAACACCGGGGAGCTGTTTTTT,CASSLADTLNTGELFF
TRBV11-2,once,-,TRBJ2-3,TGTGCCAGCAGCTCGGATTCGGATACGCAGTATTTT,CASSSDSDTQYF
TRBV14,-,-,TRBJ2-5,TGTGCCAGCAGCCAGGTGACAGTGGACCCAAGGGAGACCCAGTACTTC,CASSQVTVDPRETQYF
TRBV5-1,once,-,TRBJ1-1,TGCGCCAGCAGCTTGGGCAGTCTGAACACTGAAGCTTTCTTT,CASSLGSLNTEAFF
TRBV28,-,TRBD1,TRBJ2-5,TGTGCCAGCATTTATGGGACAGGGAAAGAGACCCAGTACTTC,CASIYGTGKETQYF
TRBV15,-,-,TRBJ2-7,TGTGCCACCAGCAGAGATGCCCAAACTTTCAAGGGATACGAGCAGTACTTC,CATSRDAQTFKGYEQYF
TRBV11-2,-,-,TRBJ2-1,TGTGCCAGCAGCTTATATGAGATAGGCTCCTACAATGAGCAGTTCTTC,CASSLYEIGSYNEQFF
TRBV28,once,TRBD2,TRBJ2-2,TGTGCCAGCACCCAACCCGTGACTAGCGGGAACACCGGGGAGCTGTTTTTT,CASTQPVTSGNTGELFF
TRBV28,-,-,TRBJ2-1,TGTGCCAGCAGTTCCCAGGGTCCCAGAAATGAGCAGTTCTTC,CASSSQGPRNEQFF
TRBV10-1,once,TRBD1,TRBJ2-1,TGCGCCAGCAGTAGAGGGGACAGGGGAAGGGTCAACTACAATGAGCAGTTCTTC,CASSRGDRGRVNYNEQFF
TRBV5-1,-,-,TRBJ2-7,TGTGCCAGCAGCCCCGGGGACTTTTCCCCCTACGAGCAGTACTTC,CASSPGDFSPYEQYF
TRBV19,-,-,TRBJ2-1,TGTGCCAGTACCCTCCTCGGGAATCGCAATGAGCAGTTCTTC,CASTLLGNRNEQFF
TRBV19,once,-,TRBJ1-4,TGTGCCAGTAGTATAGTAACAGGTGAAAAACTGTTTTTT,CASSIVTGEKLFF
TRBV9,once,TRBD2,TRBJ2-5,TGTGCCAGCAGCGCTCTAGCGGGGGAGCAAGAGACCCAGTACTTC,CASSALAGEQETQYF
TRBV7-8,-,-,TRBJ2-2,TGTGCCAGCACCCCGGCGGTGCAGGGAAGGACCGGGGAGCTGTTTTTT,CASTPAVQGRTGELFF
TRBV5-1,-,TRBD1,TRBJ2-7,TGCGCCAGCAACCCGGGACAGGGGACCGAGCAGTACTTC,CASNPGQGTEQYF
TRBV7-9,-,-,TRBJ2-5,TGTGCCAGCAGCTTAGCCGACGGGTTGAGGGAGACCCAGTACTTC,CASSLADGLRETQYF